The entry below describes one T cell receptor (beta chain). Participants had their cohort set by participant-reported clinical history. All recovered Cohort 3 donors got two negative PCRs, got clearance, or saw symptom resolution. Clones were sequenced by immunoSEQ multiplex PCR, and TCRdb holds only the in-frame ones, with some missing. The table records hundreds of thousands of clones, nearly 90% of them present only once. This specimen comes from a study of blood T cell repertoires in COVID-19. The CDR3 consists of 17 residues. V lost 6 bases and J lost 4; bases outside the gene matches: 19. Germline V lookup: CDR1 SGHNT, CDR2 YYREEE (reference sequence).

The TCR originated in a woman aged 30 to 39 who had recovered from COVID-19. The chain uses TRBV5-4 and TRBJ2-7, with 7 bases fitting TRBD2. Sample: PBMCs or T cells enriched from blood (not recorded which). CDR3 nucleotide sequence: TGTGCCAGCACCCCCGGGGCGGCTGGACTAGGAGTGTACGAGCAGTACTTC. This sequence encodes CASTPGAAGLGVYEQYF.